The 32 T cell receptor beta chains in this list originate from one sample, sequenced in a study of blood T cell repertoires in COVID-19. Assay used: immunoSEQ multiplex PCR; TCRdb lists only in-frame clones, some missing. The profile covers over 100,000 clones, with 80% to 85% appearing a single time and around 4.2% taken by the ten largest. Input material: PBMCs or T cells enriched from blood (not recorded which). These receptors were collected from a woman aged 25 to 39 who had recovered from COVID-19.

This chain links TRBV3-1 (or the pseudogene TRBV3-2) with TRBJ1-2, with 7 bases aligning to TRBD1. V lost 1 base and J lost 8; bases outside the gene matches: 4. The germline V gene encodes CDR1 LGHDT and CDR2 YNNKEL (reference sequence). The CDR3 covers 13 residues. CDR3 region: CASSQGQGVGYTF. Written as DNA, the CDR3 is TGTGCCAGCAGCCAAGGGCAGGGGGTCGGCTACACCTTC.

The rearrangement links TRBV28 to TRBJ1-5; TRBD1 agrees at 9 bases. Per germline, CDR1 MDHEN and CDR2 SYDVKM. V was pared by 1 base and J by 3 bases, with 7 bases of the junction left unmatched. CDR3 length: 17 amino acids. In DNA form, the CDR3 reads TGTGCCAGCAGTTTATTGGGACAGGGCCAATTCAATCAGCCCCAGCATTTT. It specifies CASSLLGQGQFNQPQHF. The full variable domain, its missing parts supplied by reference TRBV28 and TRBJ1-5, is DVKVTQSSRYLVKRTGEKVFLECVQDMDHENMFWYRQDPGLGLRLIYFSYDVKMKEKGDIPEGYSVSREKKERFSLILESASTNQTSMYLCASSLLGQGQFNQPQHFGDGTRLSIL.

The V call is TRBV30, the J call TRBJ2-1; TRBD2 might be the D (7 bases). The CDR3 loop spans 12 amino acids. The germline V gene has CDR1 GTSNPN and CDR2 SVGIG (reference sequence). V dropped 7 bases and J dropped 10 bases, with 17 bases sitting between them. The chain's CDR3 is CASHSGGREQFF. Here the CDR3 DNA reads TGTGCCTCCCACTCGGGGGGCCGGGAGCAGTTCTTC. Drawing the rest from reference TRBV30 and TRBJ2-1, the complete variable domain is SQTIHQWPATLVQPVGSPLSLECTVEGTSNPNLYWYRQAAGRGLQLLFYSVGIGQISSEVPQNLSASRPQDRQFILSSKKLLLSDSGFYLCASHSGGREQFFGPGTRLTVL.

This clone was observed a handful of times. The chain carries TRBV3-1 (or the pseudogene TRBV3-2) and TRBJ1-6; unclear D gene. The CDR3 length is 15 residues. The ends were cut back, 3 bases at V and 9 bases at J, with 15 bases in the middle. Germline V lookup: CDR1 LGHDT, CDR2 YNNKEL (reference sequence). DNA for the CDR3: TGTGCCAGCAGCCATCTGGCCGGGTTAAGTTCACCCCTCCACTTT. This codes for CASSHLAGLSSPLHF.

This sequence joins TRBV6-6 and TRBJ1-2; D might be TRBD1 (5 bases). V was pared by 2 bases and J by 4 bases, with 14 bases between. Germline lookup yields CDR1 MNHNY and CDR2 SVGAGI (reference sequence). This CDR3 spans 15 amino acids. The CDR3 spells CASSYGALPIYGYTF. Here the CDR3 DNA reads TGTGCCAGCAGTTACGGGGCCCTTCCTATCTATGGCTACACCTTC.

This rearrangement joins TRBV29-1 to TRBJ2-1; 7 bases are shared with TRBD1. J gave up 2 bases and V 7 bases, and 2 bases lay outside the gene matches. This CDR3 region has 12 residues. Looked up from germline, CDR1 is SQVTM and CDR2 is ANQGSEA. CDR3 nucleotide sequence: TGCAGCGCCGGGACAGCCTACAATGAGCAGTTCTTC. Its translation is CSAGTAYNEQFF.

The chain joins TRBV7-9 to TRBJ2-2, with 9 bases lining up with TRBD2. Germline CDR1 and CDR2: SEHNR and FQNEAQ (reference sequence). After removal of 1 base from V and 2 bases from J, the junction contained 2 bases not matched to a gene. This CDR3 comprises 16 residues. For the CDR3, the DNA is TGTGCCAGCAGCTTAGGCCTAGCGGGAAACACCGGGGAGCTGTTTTTT. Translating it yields CASSLGLAGNTGELFF.

The chain's CDR3 is CASGRQGAGGTNEKLFF. Here the CDR3 DNA reads TGTGCCAGCGGTCGACAGGGGGCGGGAGGCACTAATGAAAAACTGTTTTTT. V usage is TRBV27 and J usage is TRBJ1-4; 10 bases match TRBD1. The CDR3 totals 17 residues. Germline-derived CDR1 and CDR2 are MNHEY and SMNVEV (reference sequence). With 8 bases clipped from V and 2 bases from J, the junction kept 11 bases outside the gene matches.

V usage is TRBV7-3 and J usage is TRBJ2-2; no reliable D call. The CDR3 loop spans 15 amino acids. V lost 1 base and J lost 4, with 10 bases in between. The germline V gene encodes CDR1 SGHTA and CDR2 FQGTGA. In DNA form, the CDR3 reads TGTGCCAGCAGCTTAAATCCCGGGTCCACCGGGGAGCTGTTTTTT. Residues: CASSLNPGSTGELFF.

The CDR3 is CASSSPAGREYF. The CDR3 bases are TGTGCCAGCAGCTCCCCGGCGGGTAGGGAGTACTTC. The rearrangement uses TRBV14 and TRBJ2-4; tentatively, D is TRBD2 (5 bases). The CDR3 contains 12 residues. V was trimmed by 5 bases and J by 14 bases, leaving 16 bases between them. In germline, CDR1 is SGHDN, CDR2 FVKESK.

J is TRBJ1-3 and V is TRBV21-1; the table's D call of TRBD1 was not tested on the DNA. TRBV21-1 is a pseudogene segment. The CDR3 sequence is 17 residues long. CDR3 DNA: TGTGCCAGCAGCAAAGAGGCATGCAGGGCAGGAGGAAACACCATATATTTT. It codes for CASSKEACRAGGNTIYF.

Written as DNA, the CDR3 is TGTGCCAGCAGCCCCTCCCTATCCCACTACGAGCAGTACTTC. This translates into CASSPSLSHYEQYF. The chain employs TRBV6-2 or TRBV6-3 and TRBJ2-7; D is unresolved. V shed 6 bases and J shed 3 bases, with 15 bases lying between them. This CDR3 has 14 amino acids. Per germline, CDR1 MNHEY and CDR2 SVGEGT.

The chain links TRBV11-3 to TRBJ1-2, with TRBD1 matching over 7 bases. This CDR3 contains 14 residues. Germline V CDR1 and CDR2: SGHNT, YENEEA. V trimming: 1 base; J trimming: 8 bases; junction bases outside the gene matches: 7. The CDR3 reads CASSLVTGAQGYTF. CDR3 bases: TGTGCCAGCAGCTTAGTAACAGGGGCGCAGGGCTACACCTTC.

The CDR3 reads CASSAADIVGQYF. As DNA, the CDR3 is TGTGCCAGTTCCGCGGCAGATATTGTGGGCCAGTACTTC. V is TRBV19 and J is TRBJ2-5; unclear D gene. The CDR3 has 13 residues. The V gene's germline CDR1 is LNHDA and CDR2 SQIVND (reference sequence). Trimming removed 8 bases at V and 10 bases at J, with 20 bases between. Combining the CDR3 with reference TRBV19 and TRBJ2-5 gives the whole variable domain DGGITQSPKYLFRKEGQNVTLSCEQNLNHDAMYWYRQDPGQGLRLIYYSQIVNDFQKGDIAEGYSVSREKKESFPLTVTSAQKNPTAFYLCASSAADIVGQYFGPGTRLLVL.

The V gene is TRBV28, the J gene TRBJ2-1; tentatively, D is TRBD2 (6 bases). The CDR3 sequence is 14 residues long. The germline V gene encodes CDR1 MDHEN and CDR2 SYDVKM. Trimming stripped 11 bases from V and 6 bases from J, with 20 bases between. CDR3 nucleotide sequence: TGTGCCTGCACCCAGCGGAGGGGTCCCAATGAGCAGTTCTTC. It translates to CACTQRRGPNEQFF.

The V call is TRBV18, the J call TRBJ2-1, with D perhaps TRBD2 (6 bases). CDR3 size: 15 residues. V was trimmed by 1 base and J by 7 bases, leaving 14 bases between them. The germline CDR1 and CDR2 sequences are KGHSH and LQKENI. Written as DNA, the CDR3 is TGTGCCAGCTCACCACAACGGGCCGGGAGAAATGAGCAGTTCTTC. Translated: CASSPQRAGRNEQFF. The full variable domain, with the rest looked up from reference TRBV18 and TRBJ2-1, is NAGVMQNPRHLVRRRGQEARLRCSPMKGHSHVYWYRQLPEEGLKFMVYLQKENIIDESGMPKERFSAEFPKEGPSILRIQQVVRGDSAAYFCASSPQRAGRNEQFFGPGTRLTVL.

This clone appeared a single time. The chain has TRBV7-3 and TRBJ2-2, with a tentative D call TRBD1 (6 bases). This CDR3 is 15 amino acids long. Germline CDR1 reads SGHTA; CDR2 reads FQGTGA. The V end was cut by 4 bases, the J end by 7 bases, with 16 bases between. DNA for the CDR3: TGTGCCAGCAGCTCGAGACAGGCAGGGGTCGGGGAGCTGTTTTTT. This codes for CASSSRQAGVGELFF. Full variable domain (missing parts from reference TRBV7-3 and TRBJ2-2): GAGVSQTPSNKVTEKGKYVELRCDPISGHTALYWYRQSLGQGPEFLIYFQGTGAADDSGLPNDRFFAVRPEGSVSTLKIQRTERGDSAVYLCASSSRQAGVGELFFGEGSRLTVL.

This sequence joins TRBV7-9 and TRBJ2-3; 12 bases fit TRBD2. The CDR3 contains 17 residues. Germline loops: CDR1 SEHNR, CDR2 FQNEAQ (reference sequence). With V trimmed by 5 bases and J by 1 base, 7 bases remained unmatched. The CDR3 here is CASSPGLAGSRTDTQYF. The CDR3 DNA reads TGTGCCAGCAGCCCGGGACTAGCGGGTTCCCGCACAGATACGCAGTATTTT.

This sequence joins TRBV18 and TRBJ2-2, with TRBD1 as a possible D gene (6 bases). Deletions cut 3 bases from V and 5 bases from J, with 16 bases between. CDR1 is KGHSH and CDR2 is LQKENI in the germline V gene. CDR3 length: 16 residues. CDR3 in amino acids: CASSPYPGARTGELFF. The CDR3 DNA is TGTGCCAGCTCACCCTATCCAGGGGCACGGACCGGGGAGCTGTTTTTT. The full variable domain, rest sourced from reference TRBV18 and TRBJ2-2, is NAGVMQNPRHLVRRRGQEARLRCSPMKGHSHVYWYRQLPEEGLKFMVYLQKENIIDESGMPKERFSAEFPKEGPSILRIQQVVRGDSAAYFCASSPYPGARTGELFFGEGSRLTVL.

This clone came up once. CDR3 sequence: CASSLWYTHSYNEQFF. The CDR3 DNA follows: TGTGCCAGCAGCTTATGGTACACACACTCCTACAATGAGCAGTTCTTC. The genes are TRBV7-2 and TRBJ2-1; D uncertain. Germline CDR1 is SGHTA and CDR2 is FQGNSA. The V end lost 2 bases, the J end lost 0 bases, and 11 bases lay between the germline ends. CDR3 length: 16 amino acids.

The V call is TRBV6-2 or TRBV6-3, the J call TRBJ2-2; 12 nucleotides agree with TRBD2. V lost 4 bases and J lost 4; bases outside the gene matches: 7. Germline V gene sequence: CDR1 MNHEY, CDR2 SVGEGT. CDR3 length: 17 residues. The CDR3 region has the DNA TGTGCCAGCAGTTCACGACTAGCGGGAGTTGGCACCGGGGAGCTGTTTTTT. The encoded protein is CASSSRLAGVGTGELFF.

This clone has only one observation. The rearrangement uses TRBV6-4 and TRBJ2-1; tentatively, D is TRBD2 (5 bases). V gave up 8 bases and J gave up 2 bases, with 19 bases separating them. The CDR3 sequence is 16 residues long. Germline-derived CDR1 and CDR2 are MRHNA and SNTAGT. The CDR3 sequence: CASLPSPAAAYNEQFF. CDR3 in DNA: TGTGCCAGCCTCCCTTCCCCAGCGGCAGCCTACAATGAGCAGTTCTTC.

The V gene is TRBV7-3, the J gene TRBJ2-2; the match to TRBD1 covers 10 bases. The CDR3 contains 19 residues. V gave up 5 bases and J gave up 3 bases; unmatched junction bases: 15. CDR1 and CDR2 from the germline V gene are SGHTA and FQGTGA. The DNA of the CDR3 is TGTGCCAGCAGCCTCTATCCTTGGAGGGACAGGGGATACACCGGGGAGCTGTTTTTT. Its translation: CASSLYPWRDRGYTGELFF.

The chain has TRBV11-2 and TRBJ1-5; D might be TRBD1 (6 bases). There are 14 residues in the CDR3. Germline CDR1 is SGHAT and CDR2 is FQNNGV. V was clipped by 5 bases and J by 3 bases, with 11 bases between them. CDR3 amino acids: CASSPQGFNQPQHF. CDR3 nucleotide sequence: TGTGCCAGCAGCCCACAGGGATTCAATCAGCCCCAGCATTTT.

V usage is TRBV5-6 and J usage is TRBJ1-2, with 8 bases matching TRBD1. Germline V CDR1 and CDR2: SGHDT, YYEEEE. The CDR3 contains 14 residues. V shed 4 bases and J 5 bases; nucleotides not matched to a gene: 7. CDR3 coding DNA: TGTGCCAGCAGCCCCACCGGACAGGGATATGGCTACACCTTC. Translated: CASSPTGQGYGYTF.

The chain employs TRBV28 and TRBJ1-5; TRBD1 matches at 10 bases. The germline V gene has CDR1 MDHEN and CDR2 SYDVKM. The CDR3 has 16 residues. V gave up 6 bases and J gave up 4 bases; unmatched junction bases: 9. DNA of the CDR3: TGTGCCAGCAGCCGCCTTGGGACAGGGGAGAATCAGCCCCAGCATTTT. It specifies CASSRLGTGENQPQHF.

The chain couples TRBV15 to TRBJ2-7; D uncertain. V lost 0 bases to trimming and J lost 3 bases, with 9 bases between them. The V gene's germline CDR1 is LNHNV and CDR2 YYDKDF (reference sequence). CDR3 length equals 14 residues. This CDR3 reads CATSRDLRIYEQYF. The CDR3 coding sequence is TGTGCCACCAGCAGAGATTTGCGGATCTACGAGCAGTACTTC.

The CDR3 DNA reads as TGTGCCAGCAGCACCCAAAGCCGGGCCTACGAGCAGTACTTC. This gives the protein CASSTQSRAYEQYF. The rearrangement links TRBV13 to TRBJ2-7; D is undetermined. The CDR3 runs to 14 residues. The V and J ends lost 5 bases and 2 bases respectively, with 13 bases between them. The germline V gene has CDR1 PRHDT and CDR2 FYEKMQ (reference sequence).

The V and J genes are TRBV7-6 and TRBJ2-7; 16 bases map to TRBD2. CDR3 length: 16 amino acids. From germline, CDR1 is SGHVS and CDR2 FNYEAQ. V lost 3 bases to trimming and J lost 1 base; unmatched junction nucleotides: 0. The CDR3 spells CASSLGLAGGSYEQYF. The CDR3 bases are TGTGCCAGCAGCTTGGGACTAGCGGGAGGGTCCTACGAGCAGTACTTC.

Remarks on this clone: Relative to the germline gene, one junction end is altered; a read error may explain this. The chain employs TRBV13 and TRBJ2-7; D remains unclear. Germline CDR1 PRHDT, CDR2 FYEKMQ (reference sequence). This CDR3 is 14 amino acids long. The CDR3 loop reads CASSISGSSSEQYF. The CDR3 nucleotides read TGTGCCAGCTCCATCTCCGGGTCTTCCTCCGAGCAGTACTTC.

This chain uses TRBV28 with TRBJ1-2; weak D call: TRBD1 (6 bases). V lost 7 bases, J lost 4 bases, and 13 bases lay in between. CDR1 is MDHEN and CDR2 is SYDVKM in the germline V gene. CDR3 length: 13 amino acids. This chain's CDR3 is CASTEQGPYGYTF. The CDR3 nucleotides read TGTGCCAGCACCGAACAGGGTCCCTATGGCTACACCTTC.

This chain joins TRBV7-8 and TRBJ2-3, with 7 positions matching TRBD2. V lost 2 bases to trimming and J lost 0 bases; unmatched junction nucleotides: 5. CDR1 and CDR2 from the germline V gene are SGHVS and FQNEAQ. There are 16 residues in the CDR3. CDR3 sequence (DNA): TGTGCCAGCAGCTTACGCGGGAGCCCTAGCACAGATACGCAGTATTTT. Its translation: CASSLRGSPSTDTQYF.